What follows is one TCR beta chain and its context. These data come from a study of cytomegalovirus exposure and HLA in healthy donors. Primers for the PCR totalled 60 Vbeta and 13 Jbeta. TCRdb's table, derived via immunoSEQ multiplex PCR, lists solely in-frame clones and lacks some. The sample includes just under 45,000 clones, roughly 51% of them seen just once. Germline V gene sequence: CDR1 LGHNA, CDR2 YNFKEQ. V lost 3 bases, J lost 4 bases, and 13 bases lay in between. The CDR3 loop spans 15 amino acids. What was sequenced was PBMCs. The V gene is TRBV4-2, the J gene TRBJ1-3; D may be TRBD1 (6 bases). The sequence came from a man between 60 and 70 years old in good health and CMV-seronegative. The CDR3 bases are TGTGCCAGCAGCCAGTTGGCAGGACAGGGAAACACCATATATTTT. It yields the protein CASSQLAGQGNTIYF.